The T cell receptor (beta chain) described here comes from a study of blood T cells in healthy people across ages. Whole-study results and caveats: Bulk PBMC profiling left naive and antigen-experienced comparisons inconclusive. Naive CD4+ cell counts and diversity both ran higher in long-lived than in aged donors. TCR beta diversity was tightly associated with the proportion of naive T cells.

Using a J-beta primer mix together with a sample-barcoded 5' primer, a second PCR was run for roughly 6 to 12 cycles. There were at least 3 million CDR3-containing paired-end reads obtained from each sample. TCRdb recomputed calls from the 5' RACE reads with MiXCR, one row per CDR3 protein. The table includes around 670,000 distinct CDR3 sequences, approximately 30% detected once. Trimming removed 2 bases at V and 9 bases at J, with 11 bases between. CDR1 is DFQATT, CDR2 SNEGSKA, per germline (reference sequence). The CDR3 is made up of 13 amino acids. At least ten counts were recorded for this clonotype. No antigen is known for it.

The clonotype was recovered from an elderly woman in good health. The sample comprised blood. J is TRBJ1-6 and V is TRBV20-1; TRBD1 might be the D (5 bases). CDR3 nucleotides: TGCAGTGCTAGACTCCAGGGCGGTTCACCCCTCCACTTT. Amino acids: CSARLQGGSPLHF.